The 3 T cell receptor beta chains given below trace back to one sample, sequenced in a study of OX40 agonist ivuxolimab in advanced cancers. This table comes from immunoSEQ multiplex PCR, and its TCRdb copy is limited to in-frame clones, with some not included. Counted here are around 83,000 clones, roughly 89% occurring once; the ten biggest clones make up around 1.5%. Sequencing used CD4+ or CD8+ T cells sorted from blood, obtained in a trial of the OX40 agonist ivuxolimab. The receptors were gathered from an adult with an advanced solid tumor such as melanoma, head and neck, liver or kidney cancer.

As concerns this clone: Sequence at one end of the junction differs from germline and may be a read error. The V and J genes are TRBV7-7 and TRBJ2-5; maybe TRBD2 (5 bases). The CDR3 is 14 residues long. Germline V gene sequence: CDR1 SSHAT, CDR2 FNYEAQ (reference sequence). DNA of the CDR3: TGTGCTAGCAGCTTAGATTTAGCGACGGAGACCCAGTACTTC. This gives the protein CASSLDLATETQYF.

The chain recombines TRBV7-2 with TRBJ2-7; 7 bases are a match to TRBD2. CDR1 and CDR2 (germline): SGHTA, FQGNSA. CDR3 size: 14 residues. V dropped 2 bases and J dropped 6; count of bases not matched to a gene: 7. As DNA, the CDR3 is TGTGCCAGCAGCTTATCGAGCGGGGTGGGCGAGCAGTACTTC. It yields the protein CASSLSSGVGEQYF.

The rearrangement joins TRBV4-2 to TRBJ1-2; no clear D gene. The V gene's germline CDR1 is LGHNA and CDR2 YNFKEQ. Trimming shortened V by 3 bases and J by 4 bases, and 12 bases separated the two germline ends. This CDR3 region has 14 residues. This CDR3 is CASSHDEGIYGYTF. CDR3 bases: TGTGCCAGCAGCCATGATGAGGGAATCTATGGCTACACCTTC.